A selection of T cell receptor beta chains follows, all from one sample in a study of T cell changes during pregnancy in multiple sclerosis. The repertoire was sequenced with immunoSEQ multiplex PCR; TCRdb's copy has only in-frame clones and lacks some. Here the sample spans 95,000 to 100,000 clones, 91% being singletons. The specimen comprised peripheral blood, sampled in the second trimester of pregnancy. Source of these receptors: a female donor with multiple sclerosis, enrolled in a pregnancy study. CDR3s include the opening cysteine and the closing phenylalanine or tryptophan. D genes are given only for firm matches. The size field is filled for only some rows; it gives once, few, many or a size class.

d_gene,v_gene,abundance,j_gene,len,CDR3nt,CDR3aa
-,TRBV29-1,once,TRBJ2-4,13,TGCAGCGTTGAAGACTTTAGGAGGAACATTCAGTACTTC,CSVEDFRRNIQYF
TRBD1,TRBV29-1,-,TRBJ2-1,13,TGCAGCGTCCGGGACAGGGGCCTCTATGAGCAGTTCTTC,CSVRDRGLYEQFF
-,TRBV30,-,TRBJ2-6,10,TGTGCCGCACGACTAGGGGTTTTGACTTTC,CAARLGVLTF
TRBD2,TRBV19,once,TRBJ2-7,16,TGTGCCAGTAGTATAGGAGTACTAGCGGGATTCGACGAGCAGTACTTC,CASSIGVLAGFDEQYF
-,TRBV5-1,-,TRBJ2-7,13,TGCGCCAGCAGTTTCCTATCGGGGTACGAGCAGTACTTC,CASSFLSGYEQYF
TRBD1,TRBV4-1,-,TRBJ1-3,18,TGCGCCAGCAGCCAAGCTATCAGGGGGCAAATCTCTGGAAACACCATATATTTT,CASSQAIRGQISGNTIYF
TRBD2,TRBV11-2,-,TRBJ2-3,16,TGTGCCAGCAGCCCCCGCGCTAGCGGGAGCACAGATACGCAGTATTTT,CASSPRASGSTDTQYF
TRBD2,TRBV9,-,TRBJ2-3,17,TGTGCCAGCAGCGTAGAGGATAGCGGGAGTGGGTTGGATACGCAGTATTTT,CASSVEDSGSGLDTQYF
TRBD1,TRBV30,-,TRBJ1-1,12,TGTGCCACGCGGCAGGGGGGCACTGAAGCTTTCTTT,CATRQGGTEAFF
-,TRBV7-2,-,TRBJ2-3,14,TGTGCCAGCAGCTTGAGCGGGAGCACAGATACGCAGTATTTT,CASSLSGSTDTQYF
TRBD2,TRBV6-1,once,TRBJ2-7,17,TGTGCCAGCAGTGCTTACTTCGGGACTAGCGGTAACTACGAGCAGTACTTC,CASSAYFGTSGNYEQYF
-,TRBV6-5,once,TRBJ2-3,12,TGTGCCAGCAGCTCTAGTTCAGATACGCAGTATTTT,CASSSSSDTQYF
-,TRBV30,-,TRBJ1-5,12,TGTGCCTGGGGGACCGGAGGGCAGCCCCAGCATTTT,CAWGTGGQPQHF
TRBD2,TRBV10-3,-,TRBJ2-7,13,TGTGCCATCAAGCCTAGCGGATCTTACGAGCAGTACTTC,CAIKPSGSYEQYF
-,TRBV11-1,-,TRBJ2-7,13,TGTGCCAGCAGCTTAGGGGGCCCCTACGAGCAGTACTTC,CASSLGGPYEQYF
TRBD1,TRBV6-1,once,TRBJ2-1,16,TGTGCCAGCAGTGAAAACGGGGCAGGGGGCTACAATGAGCAGTTCTTC,CASSENGAGGYNEQFF
TRBD1,TRBV4-3,-,TRBJ2-1,18,TGCGCCAGCAGCGCCACCGGGACAGGTTCCCCCTCCTACAATGAGCAGTTCTTC,CASSATGTGSPSYNEQFF
TRBD2,TRBV4-3,-,TRBJ2-5,17,TGCGCCAGCAGCCGGGGGGGACTAGCGATGATCCAAGAGACCCAGTACTTC,CASSRGGLAMIQETQYF
-,TRBV5-1,-,TRBJ2-7,16,TGCGCCAGCAGCGACCCTGGCTCAGGTCACATATACGAGCAGTACTTC,CASSDPGSGHIYEQYF
TRBD2,TRBV4-2,-,TRBJ2-1,18,TGTGCCAGCAGCCAGTCCCTGCCGGGACTAGCGACCAACAATGAGCAGTTCTTC,CASSQSLPGLATNNEQFF
-,TRBV28,-,TRBJ1-5,18,TGTGCCAGCAGTTTCGGTGTAGGTGGGGGCGTAAGCAATCAGCCCCAGCATTTT,CASSFGVGGGVSNQPQHF
-,TRBV7-6,-,TRBJ1-3,14,TGTGCCAGCAGCAAATCGGGTGCTGGAAACACCATATATTTT,CASSKSGAGNTIYF
TRBD2,TRBV15,once,TRBJ2-5,15,TGTGCCACCAAGGTCCTAGCGGGAGGAGGTGAGACCCAGTACTTC,CATKVLAGGGETQYF
-,TRBV10-3,-,TRBJ2-7,14,TGTGCCACTCAGATGATACAGGGTGGGAACGAGCAGTACTTC,CATQMIQGGNEQYF
TRBD2,TRBV9,-,TRBJ2-5,16,TGTGCCAGCAGCGTAAATTCAGCGGGAGGCCAAGAGACCCAGTACTTC,CASSVNSAGGQETQYF
TRBD1,TRBV5-1,-,TRBJ2-6,15,TGCGCCAGCAGCCCTAGGGGGCCTGGGGCCAACGTCCTGACTTTC,CASSPRGPGANVLTF
TRBD2,TRBV4-2,-,TRBJ2-7,15,TGTGCCAGCAGCCAAGAATCCGGGGGGGATTACGAGCAGTACTTC,CASSQESGGDYEQYF
-,TRBV15,-,TRBJ2-7,15,TGTGCCACCAGCAGAGATGGGGGGTCGGATTACGAGCAGTACTTC,CATSRDGGSDYEQYF
TRBD2,TRBV5-1,-,TRBJ2-7,15,TGCGCCAGCAGTCCCCGTTCTAGCGGGAGTAGCGAGCAGTACTTC,CASSPRSSGSSEQYF
TRBD2,TRBV19,-,TRBJ2-1,13,TGTGCCAGTAGATGGGAGGGGTACAATGAGCAGTTCTTC,CASRWEGYNEQFF
-,TRBV19,-,TRBJ2-5,16,TGTGCCAGTAGTGGTCTTCTAGCGTCGCCCCAAGAGACCCAGTACTTC,CASSGLLASPQETQYF
-,TRBV28,-,TRBJ2-3,14,TGTGCCAGCAGTTTCTTATCGGGGACAGATACGCAGTATTTT,CASSFLSGTDTQYF
-,TRBV7-2,-,TRBJ1-1,13,TGTGCCAGCAGCTTCGGTAGGAACACTGAAGCTTTCTTT,CASSFGRNTEAFF
-,TRBV29-1,-,TRBJ2-3,15,TGCAGCGTGAATCGGGCAGGGCTATCTACAGATACGCAGTATTTT,CSVNRAGLSTDTQYF
-,TRBV5-1,-,TRBJ2-5,11,TGCGCCAGCAGAAGGGAGGAGACCCAGTACTTC,CASRREETQYF
-,TRBV5-1,-,TRBJ1-5,15,TGCGCCAGCAGCTTGGCCGGACTACGAGATCAGCCCCAGCATTTT,CASSLAGLRDQPQHF
-,TRBV28,-,TRBJ1-2,14,TGTGCCAGCAGGGGTAGGGGTTTTAACTATGGCTACACCTTC,CASRGRGFNYGYTF
-,TRBV7-8,-,TRBJ2-1,17,TGTGCCAGCAGCTTAGCAAGCCGGGGTAGCTCCTACAATGAGCAGTTCTTC,CASSLASRGSSYNEQFF
-,TRBV20-1,-,TRBJ2-5,9,TGCATCCGCCCGGGGACCCAGTACTTC,CIRPGTQYF
TRBD1,TRBV5-1,once,TRBJ2-3,15,TGCGCCAGCAGCTCCGGGACAGGGGGCACAGATACGCAGTATTTT,CASSSGTGGTDTQYF
-,TRBV13,-,TRBJ1-5,14,TGTGCCAGCAGCTTAGGCAGGGCTAATCAGCCCCAGCATTTT,CASSLGRANQPQHF
TRBD1,TRBV5-1,-,TRBJ2-5,15,TGCGCCAGCAGCTTGGGAGGACAGGGGTCAGAGACCCAGTACTTC,CASSLGGQGSETQYF
-,TRBV19,-,TRBJ2-1,10,TGTGCCAGTAGCGGCGGTGAGCAGTTCTTC,CASSGGEQFF
-,TRBV5-1,-,TRBJ2-3,12,TGCGCCAGCAGCTTGGAGGGCGGGACGAAGTATTTT,CASSLEGGTKYF
TRBD1,TRBV28,-,TRBJ1-5,11,TGTGCCACACAGGGGGTACAGCCCCAGCATTTT,CATQGVQPQHF
-,TRBV2,-,TRBJ1-4,14,TGTGCCAGCACTTTAACCCTCGGGTCTGAAAAACTGTTTTTT,CASTLTLGSEKLFF
TRBD2,TRBV5-5,-,TRBJ2-7,15,TGTGCCAGCAGCTTAGCGGGGCGGGAAGCCTACGAGCAGTACTTC,CASSLAGREAYEQYF
TRBD2,TRBV6-1,-,TRBJ2-2,15,TGTGCCAGCAGTGAAACTGGAGCGGGAGCCGGGGAGCTGTTTTTT,CASSETGAGAGELFF